The 8 T cell receptor beta chains given below trace back to one sample, sequenced in a study of blood T cells in healthy people across ages. A second PCR, run for about 6 to 11 cycles, used a sample-barcoded 5' primer plus a J-beta primer mix. In TCRdb, the 5' RACE reads were re-called with MiXCR into one record per CDR3 protein. The table shows around 1,800,000 distinct CDR3 sequences, with about two fifths occurring only once. Specimen: blood. These TCRs come from a human donor in good health.

The CDR3: CSARDHRASSYEQYF. The CDR3 DNA sequence: TGCAGTGCTAGAGATCATCGGGCGAGCTCCTACGAGCAGTACTTC. The V and J genes are TRBV20-1 and TRBJ2-7; D is undetermined. This CDR3 contains 15 residues. With 0 bases removed from V and 0 bases from J, the gap between germline ends came to 12 bases. From germline, CDR1 is DFQATT and CDR2 SNEGSKA (reference sequence).

V gene TRBV20-1 combines with J gene TRBJ2-4; 10 nucleotides line up with TRBD2. This CDR3 is 17 amino acids long. With 2 bases clipped from V and 0 bases from J, the junction kept 7 bases outside the gene matches. Germline V CDR1 and CDR2: DFQATT, SNEGSKA (reference sequence). CDR3 coding DNA: TGCAGTGCTAGATGGCTAGCGGGGGACCTAGCCAAAAACATTCAGTACTTC. Translation gives CSARWLAGDLAKNIQYF.

V usage is TRBV29-1 and J usage is TRBJ1-2, with TRBD1 matching 9 bases. This CDR3 spans 13 amino acids. The ends lost 7 bases at V and 6 bases at J; junction bases unmatched: 9. Germline V gene sequence: CDR1 SQVTM, CDR2 ANQGSEA. The CDR3 is CSGETGGRNGYTF. As DNA, the CDR3 is TGCAGCGGGGAGACAGGGGGGAGGAATGGCTACACCTTC.

This clonotype was counted between two and nine times. The chain links TRBV6-2 or TRBV6-3 to TRBJ2-5; D gene ambiguous. V lost 2 bases to trimming and J lost 4 bases, with 8 bases between them. The CDR3 covers 13 residues. Germline V gives CDR1 MNHEY, CDR2 SVGEGT. The CDR3: CASSYAFGETQYF. The CDR3 bases are TGTGCCAGCAGTTACGCTTTTGGAGAGACCCAGTACTTC.

This clonotype has just a few counts. The CDR3 is CSVATSGTGPYGYTF. Here the CDR3 DNA reads TGCAGCGTCGCTACCTCCGGGACAGGACCCTATGGCTACACCTTC. The chain couples TRBV29-1 to TRBJ1-2; 8 nucleotides align to TRBD1. The germline V gene has CDR1 SQVTM and CDR2 ANQGSEA. The V gene end was trimmed by 6 bases and the J gene end by 4 bases; junction bases not matched to a gene: 13. The CDR3 sequence is 15 residues long. The full variable domain, its missing parts supplied by reference TRBV29-1 and TRBJ1-2, is SAVISQKPSRDICQRGTSLTIQCQVDSQVTMMFWYRQQPGQSLTLIATANQGSEATYESGFVIDKFPISRPNLTFSTLTVSNMSPEDSSIYLCSVATSGTGPYGYTFGSGTRLTVV.

The rearrangement uses TRBV9 and TRBJ2-3, with D perhaps matching TRBD1 (6 bases). The CDR3 runs 14 residues. Trimming left V 4 bases short and J 1 base short, with 10 bases between. Germline V lookup: CDR1 SGDLS, CDR2 YYNGEE. The CDR3 nucleotides are TGTGCCAGCAGCAAACAGGGTGGCACAGATACGCAGTATTTT. Its translation is CASSKQGGTDTQYF.

There are a few counts of this clonotype. The chain has TRBV3-1 and TRBJ2-3; TRBD1 might be the D (6 bases). The CDR3 is 14 amino acids. Germline-derived CDR1 and CDR2 are LGHDT and YNNKEL (reference sequence). With 5 bases removed from V and 4 bases from J, the gap between germline ends came to 13 bases. For the CDR3, the DNA is TGTGCCAGCAGCGCTGGGGGCGACGCAGATACGCAGTATTTT. Protein: CASSAGGDADTQYF.

This clonotype showed up just a few times. This sequence joins TRBV14 and TRBJ2-1; D is perhaps TRBD1 or TRBD2 (6 bases each). Germline-derived CDR1 and CDR2 are SGHDN and FVKESK. V was pared by 4 bases and J by 8 bases, with 24 bases between. The CDR3 is 17 amino acids. The CDR3 here is CASSPEPPFYGGDEQFF. The CDR3 DNA sequence: TGTGCCAGCAGCCCGGAGCCCCCCTTCTACGGGGGCGATGAGCAGTTCTTC. Based on the CDR3 plus reference TRBV14 and TRBJ2-1, the full variable domain is EAGVTQFPSHSVIEKGQTVTLRCDPISGHDNLYWYRRVMGKEIKFLLHFVKESKQDESGMPNNRFLAERTGGTYSTLKVQPAELEDSGVYFCASSPEPPFYGGDEQFFGPGTRLTVL.